The TCR beta chain under discussion was sequenced for a study of CD4 and CD8 cells across lung adenocarcinoma regions. This clonotype was counted once. Relative to the germline gene, one junction end is altered; a read error may explain this. Samples came from patients with localized non-small cell lung adenocarcinoma. CDR3 length: 14 residues. TCRdb ran MiXCR on the PCR reads and lists one entry per CDR3 protein. The repertoire holds about 4,600 distinct CDR3 sequences, with approximately 48% as singletons. The specimen sequenced was CD4+ T cells from the margin of a lung tumor. The rearrangement joins TRBV12-3 or TRBV12-4 to TRBJ2-2; D tentatively fits TRBD1 or TRBD2 (7 bases each). The sequence came from a female donor with lung adenocarcinoma. The CD4 and CD8 labels of this study may be unreliable. CDR3 nucleotides: TGTGCCAGCAGTTTGGGGGGGGGCACAGGGGAGCAGTTTTTT. Encoded protein: CASSLGGGTGEQFF.